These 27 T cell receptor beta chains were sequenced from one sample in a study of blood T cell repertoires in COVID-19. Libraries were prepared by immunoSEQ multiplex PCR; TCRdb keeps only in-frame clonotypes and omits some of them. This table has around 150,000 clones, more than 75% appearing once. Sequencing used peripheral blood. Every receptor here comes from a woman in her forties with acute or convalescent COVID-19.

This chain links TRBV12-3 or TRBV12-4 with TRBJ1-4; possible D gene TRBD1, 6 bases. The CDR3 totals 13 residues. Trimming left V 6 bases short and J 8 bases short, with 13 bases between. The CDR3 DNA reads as TGTGCCAGCAGCGGACAGACCCCGGAAAAACTGTTTTTT. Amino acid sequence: CASSGQTPEKLFF.

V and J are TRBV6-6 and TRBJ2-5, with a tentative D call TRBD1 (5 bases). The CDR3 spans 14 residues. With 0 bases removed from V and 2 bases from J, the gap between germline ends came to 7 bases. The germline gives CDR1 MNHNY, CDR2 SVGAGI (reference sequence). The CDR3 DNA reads TGTGCCAGCAGTTACTCGACAGCTCAAGAGACCCAGTACTTC. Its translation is CASSYSTAQETQYF.

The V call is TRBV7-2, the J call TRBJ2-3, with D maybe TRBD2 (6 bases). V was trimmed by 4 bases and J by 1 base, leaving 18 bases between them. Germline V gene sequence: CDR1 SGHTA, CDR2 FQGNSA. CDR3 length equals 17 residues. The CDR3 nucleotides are TGTGCCAGCAGCTCCGGTGGGGGAGGAGCAGGCACAGATACGCAGTATTTT. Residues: CASSSGGGGAGTDTQYF.

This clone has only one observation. CDR3 in DNA: TGTGCCAGCAGCGTGTCACTAGCGGGAGCGGGGACCCAGTACTTC. Protein sequence: CASSVSLAGAGTQYF. The chain uses TRBV9 and TRBJ2-5; 11 nucleotides line up with TRBD2. V lost 2 bases, J lost 7 bases, and 7 bases stayed unmatched. CDR1 SGDLS and CDR2 YYNGEE come from the germline V gene. The CDR3 is 15 residues long.

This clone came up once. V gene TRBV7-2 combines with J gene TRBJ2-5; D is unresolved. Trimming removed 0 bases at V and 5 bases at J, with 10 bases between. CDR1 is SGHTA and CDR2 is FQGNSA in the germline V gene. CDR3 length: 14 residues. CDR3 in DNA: TGTGCCAGCAGCTTAGCGCTGAACTCGGAGACCCAGTACTTC. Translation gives CASSLALNSETQYF.

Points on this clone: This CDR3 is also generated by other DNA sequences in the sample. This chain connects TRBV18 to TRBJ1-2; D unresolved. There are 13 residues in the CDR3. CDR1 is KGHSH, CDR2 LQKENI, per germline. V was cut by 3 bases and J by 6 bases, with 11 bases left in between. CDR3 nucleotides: TGTGCCAGCTCACCCCCTATCGGAGATGGCTACACCTTC. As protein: CASSPPIGDGYTF. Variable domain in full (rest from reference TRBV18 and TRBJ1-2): NAGVMQNPRHLVRRRGQEARLRCSPMKGHSHVYWYRQLPEEGLKFMVYLQKENIIDESGMPKERFSAEFPKEGPSILRIQQVVRGDSAAYFCASSPPIGDGYTFGSGTRLTVV.

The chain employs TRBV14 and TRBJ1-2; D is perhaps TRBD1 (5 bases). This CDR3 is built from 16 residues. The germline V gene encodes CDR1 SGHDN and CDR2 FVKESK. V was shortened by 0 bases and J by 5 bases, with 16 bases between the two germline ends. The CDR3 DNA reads TGTGCCAGCAGCCAAGAAAACCCGACAGCGTTTTATGGCTACACCTTC. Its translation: CASSQENPTAFYGYTF.

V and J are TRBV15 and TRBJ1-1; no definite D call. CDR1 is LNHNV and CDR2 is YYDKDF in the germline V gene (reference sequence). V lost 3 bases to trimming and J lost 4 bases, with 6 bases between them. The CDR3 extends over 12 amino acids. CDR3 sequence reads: CATSRASTEAFF. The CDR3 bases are TGTGCCACCAGCAGGGCTTCCACTGAAGCTTTCTTT.

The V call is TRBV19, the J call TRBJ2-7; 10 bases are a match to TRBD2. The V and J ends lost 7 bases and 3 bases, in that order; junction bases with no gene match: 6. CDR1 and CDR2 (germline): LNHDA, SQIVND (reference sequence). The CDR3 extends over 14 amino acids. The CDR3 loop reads CASTPSGSYYEQYF. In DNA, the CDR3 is TGTGCCAGTACCCCTAGCGGGAGTTACTACGAGCAGTACTTC.

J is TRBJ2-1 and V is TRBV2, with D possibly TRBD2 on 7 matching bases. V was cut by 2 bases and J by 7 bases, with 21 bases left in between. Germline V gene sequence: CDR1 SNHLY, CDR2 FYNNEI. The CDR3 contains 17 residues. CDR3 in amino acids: CASSERGGSSLRNEQFF. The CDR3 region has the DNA TGTGCCAGCAGTGAAAGGGGGGGGTCTAGCTTGCGGAATGAGCAGTTCTTC.

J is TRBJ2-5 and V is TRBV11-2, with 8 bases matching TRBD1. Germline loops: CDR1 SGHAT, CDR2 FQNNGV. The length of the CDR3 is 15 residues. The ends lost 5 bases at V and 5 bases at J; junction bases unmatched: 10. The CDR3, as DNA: TGTGCCAGCAGCCCGCCAGGGGGCGGGATGGAGACCCAGTACTTC. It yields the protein CASSPPGGGMETQYF.

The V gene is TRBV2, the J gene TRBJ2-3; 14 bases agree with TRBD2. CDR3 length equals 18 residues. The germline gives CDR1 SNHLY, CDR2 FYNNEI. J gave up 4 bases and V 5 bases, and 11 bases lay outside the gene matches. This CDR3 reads CASSTATSGGAGADTQYF. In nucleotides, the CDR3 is TGTGCCAGCAGTACTGCGACTAGCGGGGGGGCCGGGGCAGATACGCAGTATTTT.

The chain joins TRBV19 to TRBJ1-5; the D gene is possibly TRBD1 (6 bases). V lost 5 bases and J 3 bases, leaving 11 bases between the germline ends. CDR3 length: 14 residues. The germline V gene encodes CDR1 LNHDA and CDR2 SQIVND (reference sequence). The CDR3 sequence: CASSHRELNQPQHF. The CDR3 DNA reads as TGTGCCAGTAGTCACAGGGAGCTCAATCAGCCCCAGCATTTT. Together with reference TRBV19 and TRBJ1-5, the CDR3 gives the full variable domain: DGGITQSPKYLFRKEGQNVTLSCEQNLNHDAMYWYRQDPGQGLRLIYYSQIVNDFQKGDIAEGYSVSREKKESFPLTVTSAQKNPTAFYLCASSHRELNQPQHFGDGTRLSIL.

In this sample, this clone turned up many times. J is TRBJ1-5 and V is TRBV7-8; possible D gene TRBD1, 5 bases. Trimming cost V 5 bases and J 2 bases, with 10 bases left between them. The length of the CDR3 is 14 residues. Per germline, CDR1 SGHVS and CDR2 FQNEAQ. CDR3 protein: CASSGKGGNQPQHF. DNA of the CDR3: TGTGCCAGCAGCGGTAAAGGGGGCAATCAGCCCCAGCATTTT. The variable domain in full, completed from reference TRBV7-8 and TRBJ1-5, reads GAGVSQSPRYKVAKRGQDVALRCDPISGHVSLFWYQQALGQGPEFLTYFQNEAQLDKSGLPSDRFFAERPEGSVSTLKIQRTQQEDSAVYLCASSGKGGNQPQHFGDGTRLSIL.

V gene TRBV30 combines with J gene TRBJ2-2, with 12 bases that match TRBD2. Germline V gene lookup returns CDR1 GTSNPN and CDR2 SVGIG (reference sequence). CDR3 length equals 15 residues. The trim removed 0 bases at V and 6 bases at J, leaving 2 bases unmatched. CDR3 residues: CAWSVGLAGSGELFF. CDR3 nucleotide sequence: TGTGCCTGGAGTGTGGGACTAGCGGGCTCCGGGGAGCTGTTTTTT.

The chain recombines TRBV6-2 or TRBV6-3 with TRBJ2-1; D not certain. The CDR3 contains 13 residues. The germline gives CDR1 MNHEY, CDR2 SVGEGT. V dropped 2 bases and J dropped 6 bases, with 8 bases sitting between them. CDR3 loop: CASSYSQFNEQFF. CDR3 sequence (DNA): TGTGCCAGCAGTTACAGTCAGTTCAATGAGCAGTTCTTC.

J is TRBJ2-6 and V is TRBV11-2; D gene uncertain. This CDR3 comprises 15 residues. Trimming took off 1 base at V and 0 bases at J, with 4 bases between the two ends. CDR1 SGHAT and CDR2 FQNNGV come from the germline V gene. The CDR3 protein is CASSLAGSGANVLTF. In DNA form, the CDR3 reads TGTGCCAGCAGCTTAGCAGGCTCTGGGGCCAACGTCCTGACTTTC.

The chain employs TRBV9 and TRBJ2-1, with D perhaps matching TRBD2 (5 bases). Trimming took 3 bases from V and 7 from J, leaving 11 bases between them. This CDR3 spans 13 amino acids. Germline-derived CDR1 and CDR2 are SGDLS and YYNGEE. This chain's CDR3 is CASSGRTVNEQFF. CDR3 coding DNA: TGTGCCAGCAGCGGGAGGACTGTAAATGAGCAGTTCTTC.

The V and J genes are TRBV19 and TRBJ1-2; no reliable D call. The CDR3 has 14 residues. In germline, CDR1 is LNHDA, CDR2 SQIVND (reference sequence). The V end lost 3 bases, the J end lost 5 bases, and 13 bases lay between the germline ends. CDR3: CASSIGTASYGYTF. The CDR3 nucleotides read TGTGCCAGTAGTATCGGCACAGCCTCTTATGGCTACACCTTC.

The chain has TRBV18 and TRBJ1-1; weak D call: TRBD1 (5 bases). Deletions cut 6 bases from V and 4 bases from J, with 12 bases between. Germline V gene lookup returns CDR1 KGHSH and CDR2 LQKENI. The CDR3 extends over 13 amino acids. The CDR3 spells CASSQAGPTEAFF. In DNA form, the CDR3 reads TGTGCCAGCTCGCAGGCAGGGCCCACTGAAGCTTTCTTT.

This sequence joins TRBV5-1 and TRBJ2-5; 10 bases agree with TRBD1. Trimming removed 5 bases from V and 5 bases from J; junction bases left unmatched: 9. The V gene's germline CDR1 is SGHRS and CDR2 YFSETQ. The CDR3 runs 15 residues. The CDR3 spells CASRSAGTGEETQYF. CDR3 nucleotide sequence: TGCGCCAGCAGGTCCGCCGGGACAGGGGAGGAGACCCAGTACTTC.

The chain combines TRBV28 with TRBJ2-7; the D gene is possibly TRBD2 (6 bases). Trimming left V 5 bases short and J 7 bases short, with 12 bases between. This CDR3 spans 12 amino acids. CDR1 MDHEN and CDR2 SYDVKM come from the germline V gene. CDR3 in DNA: TGTGCCAGCAGTCAACTAGCCGGGGAGCAGTACTTC. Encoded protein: CASSQLAGEQYF.

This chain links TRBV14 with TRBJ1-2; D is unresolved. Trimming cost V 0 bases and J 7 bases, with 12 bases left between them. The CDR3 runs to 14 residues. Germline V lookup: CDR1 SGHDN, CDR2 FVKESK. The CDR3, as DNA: TGTGCCAGCAGCCAAGACTTGTCTCCTAGTGGCTACACCTTC. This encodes CASSQDLSPSGYTF.

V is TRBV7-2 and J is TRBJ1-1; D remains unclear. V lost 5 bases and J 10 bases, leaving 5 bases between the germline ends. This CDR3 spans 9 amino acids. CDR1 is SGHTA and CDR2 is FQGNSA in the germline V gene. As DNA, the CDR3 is TGTGCCAGCAGCACGGGAGCTTTCTTT. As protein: CASSTGAFF.

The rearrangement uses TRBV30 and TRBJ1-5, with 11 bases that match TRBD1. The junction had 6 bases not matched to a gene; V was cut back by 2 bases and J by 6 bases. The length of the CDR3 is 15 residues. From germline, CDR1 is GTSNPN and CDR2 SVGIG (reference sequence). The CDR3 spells CAWSRGQGVGQPQHF. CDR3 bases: TGTGCCTGGAGTAGGGGACAGGGGGTAGGTCAGCCCCAGCATTTT.

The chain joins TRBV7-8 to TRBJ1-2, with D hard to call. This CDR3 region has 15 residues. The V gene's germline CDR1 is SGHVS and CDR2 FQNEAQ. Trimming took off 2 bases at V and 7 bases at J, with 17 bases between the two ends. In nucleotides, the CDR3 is TGTGCCAGCAGCTTATTTAGTGAAGTCGAGCGTGGCTACACCTTC. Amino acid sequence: CASSLFSEVERGYTF.

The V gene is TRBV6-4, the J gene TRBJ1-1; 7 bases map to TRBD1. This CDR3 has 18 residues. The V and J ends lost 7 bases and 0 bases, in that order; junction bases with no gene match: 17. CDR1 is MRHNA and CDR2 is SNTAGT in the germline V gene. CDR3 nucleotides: TGTGCCAGCACTCCAGTGAGGGGGGACAGACCTATGAACACTGAAGCTTTCTTT. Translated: CASTPVRGDRPMNTEAFF.